Below, one T cell receptor beta chain is given with its context. Antigen unknown. The sample comes from a study of OX40 agonist ivuxolimab in advanced cancers. The overall study: Subjects had a mean age of around 60 years, with a range of roughly 20 to 79; approximately 83% were male. Partial responses, seen in three patients, involved one hepatocellular carcinoma and two cutaneous melanomas. The study, taken as a whole, reports: The antigens recognized by the expanded peripheral T cells, that is their antigen specificity, were not determined. Clonal expansion was among the lowest in partial responders at 0.1-3.0 mg/kg, especially CD8+.

Only in-frame clones appear in the TCRdb table, and some are missing; sequencing was by immunoSEQ multiplex PCR. This sample has 50,000 to 85,000 clones, with about nine tenths found just once. The sequenced sample was CD4+ or CD8+ T cells sorted from blood, obtained in a trial of the OX40 agonist ivuxolimab. The receptor was isolated from an adult with an advanced solid tumor such as melanoma, head and neck, liver or kidney cancer.

The CDR3 is CATSAADTQYF. CDR3 coding DNA: TGTGCCACCTCCGCAGCGGATACGCAGTATTTT. This chain uses TRBV25-1 with TRBJ2-3, with D hard to call. In germline, CDR1 is MGHDK, CDR2 SYGVNS. V dropped 10 bases and J dropped 6 bases, with 11 bases sitting between them. This CDR3 is 11 amino acids long.